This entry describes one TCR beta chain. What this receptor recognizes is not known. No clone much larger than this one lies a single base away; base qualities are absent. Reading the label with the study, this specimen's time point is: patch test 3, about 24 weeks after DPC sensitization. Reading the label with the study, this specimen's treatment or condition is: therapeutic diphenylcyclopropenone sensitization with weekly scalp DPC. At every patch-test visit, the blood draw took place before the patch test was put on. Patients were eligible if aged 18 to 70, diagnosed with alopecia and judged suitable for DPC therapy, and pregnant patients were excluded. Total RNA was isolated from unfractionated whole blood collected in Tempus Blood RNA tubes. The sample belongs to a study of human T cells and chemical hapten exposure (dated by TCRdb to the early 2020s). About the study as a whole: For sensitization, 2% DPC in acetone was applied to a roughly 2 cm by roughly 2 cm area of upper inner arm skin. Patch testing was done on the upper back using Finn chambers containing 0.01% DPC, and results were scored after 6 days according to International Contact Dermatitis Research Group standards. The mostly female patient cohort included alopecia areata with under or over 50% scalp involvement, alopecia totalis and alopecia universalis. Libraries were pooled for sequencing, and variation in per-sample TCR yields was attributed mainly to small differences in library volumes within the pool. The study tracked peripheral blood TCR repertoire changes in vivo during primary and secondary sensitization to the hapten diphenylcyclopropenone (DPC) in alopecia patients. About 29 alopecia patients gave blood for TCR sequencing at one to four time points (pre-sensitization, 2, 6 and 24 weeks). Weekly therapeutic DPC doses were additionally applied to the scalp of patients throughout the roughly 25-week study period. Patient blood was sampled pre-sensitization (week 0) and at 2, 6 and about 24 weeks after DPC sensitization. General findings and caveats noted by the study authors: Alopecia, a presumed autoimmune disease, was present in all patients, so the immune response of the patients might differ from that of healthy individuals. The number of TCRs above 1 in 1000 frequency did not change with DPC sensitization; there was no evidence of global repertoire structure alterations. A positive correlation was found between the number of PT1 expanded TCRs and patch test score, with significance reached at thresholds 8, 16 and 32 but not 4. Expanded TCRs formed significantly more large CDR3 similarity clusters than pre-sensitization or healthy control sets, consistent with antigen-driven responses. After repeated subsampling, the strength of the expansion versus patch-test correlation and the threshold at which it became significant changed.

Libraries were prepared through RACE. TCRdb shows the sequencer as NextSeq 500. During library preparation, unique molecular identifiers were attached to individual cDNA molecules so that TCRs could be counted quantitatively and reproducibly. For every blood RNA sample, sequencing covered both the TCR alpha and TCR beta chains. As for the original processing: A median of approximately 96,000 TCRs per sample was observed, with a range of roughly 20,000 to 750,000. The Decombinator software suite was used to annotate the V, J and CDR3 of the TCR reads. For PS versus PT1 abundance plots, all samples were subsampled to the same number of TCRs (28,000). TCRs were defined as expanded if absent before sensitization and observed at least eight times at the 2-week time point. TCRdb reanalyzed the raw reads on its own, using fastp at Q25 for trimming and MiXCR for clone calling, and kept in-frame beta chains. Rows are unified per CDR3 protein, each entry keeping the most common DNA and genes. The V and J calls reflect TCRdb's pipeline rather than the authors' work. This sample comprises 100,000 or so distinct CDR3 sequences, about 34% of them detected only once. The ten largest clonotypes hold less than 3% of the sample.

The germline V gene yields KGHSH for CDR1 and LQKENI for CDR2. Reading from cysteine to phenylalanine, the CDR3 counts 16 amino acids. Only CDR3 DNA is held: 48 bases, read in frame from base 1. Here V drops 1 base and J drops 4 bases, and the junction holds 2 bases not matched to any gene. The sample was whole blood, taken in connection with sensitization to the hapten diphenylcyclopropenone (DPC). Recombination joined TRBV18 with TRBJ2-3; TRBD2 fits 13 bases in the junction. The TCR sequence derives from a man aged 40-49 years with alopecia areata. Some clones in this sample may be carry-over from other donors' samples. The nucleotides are TGTGCCAGCTCACCACGGACTAGCGGGAGCGCAGATACGCAGTATTTT. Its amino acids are CASSPRTSGSADTQYF. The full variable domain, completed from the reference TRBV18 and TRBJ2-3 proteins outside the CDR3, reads NAGVMQNPRHLVRRRGQEARLRCSPMKGHSHVYWYRQLPEEGLKFMVYLQKENIIDESGMPKERFSAEFPKEGPSILRIQQVVRGDSAAYFCASSPRTSGSADTQYFGPGTRLTVL.